The 21 T cell receptor beta chains in this list originate from one sample, sequenced in a study of shared clonotypes between healthy human individuals. Libraries were prepared by immunoSEQ multiplex PCR; TCRdb keeps only in-frame clonotypes and omits some of them. The data contain around 2.3 million clones, approximately 94% of them singletons. Material for sequencing was naive CD4+ T cells sorted from blood. Subset of the sample: CD45RA+ positively selected. These receptors all come from a man younger than 30 in good health.

For this clone: This sample also contains other DNA sequences that code for the same CDR3. The rearrangement joins TRBV6-1 to TRBJ1-2, with D uncertain. This CDR3 contains 12 residues. Trimming cost V 1 base and J 5 bases, with 5 bases left between them. From germline, CDR1 is MNHNS and CDR2 SASEGT. The CDR3 loop reads CASSEGFYGYTF. The CDR3 DNA follows: TGTGCCAGCAGTGAAGGGTTTTATGGCTACACCTTC.

The rearrangement links TRBV25-1 to TRBJ2-7; a possible D gene is TRBD1 (5 bases). Germline CDR1 is MGHDK and CDR2 is SYGVNS. The germline V and J ends were trimmed by 4 bases and 0 bases, with 13 bases remaining between them. The CDR3 runs to 15 residues. The CDR3 protein is CASSGKTESSYEQYF. CDR3 nucleotides: TGTGCCAGCAGTGGGAAGACAGAAAGCTCCTACGAGCAGTACTTC.

Points on this clone: Different DNA sequences within this sample yield the same CDR3. The CDR3 loop is CASSPWDNSYEQYF. DNA of the CDR3: TGTGCCAGCTCACCGTGGGACAATTCCTACGAGCAGTACTTC. The rearrangement uses TRBV18 and TRBJ2-7, with D maybe TRBD1 (6 bases). The length of the CDR3 is 14 residues. V was pared by 3 bases and J by 1 base, with 10 bases between. Germline V gives CDR1 KGHSH, CDR2 LQKENI. The full variable domain, its missing parts supplied by reference TRBV18 and TRBJ2-7, is NAGVMQNPRHLVRRRGQEARLRCSPMKGHSHVYWYRQLPEEGLKFMVYLQKENIIDESGMPKERFSAEFPKEGPSILRIQQVVRGDSAAYFCASSPWDNSYEQYFGPGTRLTVT.

The chain has TRBV27 and TRBJ1-6; D gene uncertain. CDR3 length: 12 amino acids. The V gene lost 5 bases and the J gene lost 10 bases, with 9 bases spanning the gap. CDR1 is MNHEY and CDR2 is SMNVEV in the germline V gene (reference sequence). This CDR3 reads CASSRTGSPLHF. The CDR3 nucleotides are TGTGCCAGCAGTCGGACTGGGTCACCCCTCCACTTT.

The chain carries TRBV20-1 and TRBJ2-2, with unresolved D. Germline V gene data show CDR1 as DFQATT and CDR2 as SNEGSKA (reference sequence). V was trimmed by 4 bases and J by 6 bases, leaving 6 bases between them. CDR3 size: 11 residues. Here the CDR3 reads CSANFAGELFF. The CDR3, as DNA: TGCAGTGCTAATTTCGCCGGGGAGCTGTTTTTT.

The chain carries TRBV4-3 and TRBJ2-3, with D possibly called TRBD1 or TRBD2 (5 bases each). The CDR3 spans 17 residues. Trimming removed 1 base from V and 2 bases from J, with 16 bases in between. CDR1 is LGHNA, CDR2 YSLEER, per germline. CDR3 region: CASSQGPGLGVTDTQYF. The CDR3 bases are TGCGCCAGCAGCCAAGGGCCAGGTCTGGGGGTCACAGATACGCAGTATTTT.

V usage is TRBV10-3 and J usage is TRBJ2-2; 9 nucleotides agree with TRBD1. V dropped 6 bases and J dropped 7; count of bases not matched to a gene: 9. This CDR3 has 15 residues. The germline V gene has CDR1 ENHRY and CDR2 SYGVKD. The CDR3 coding sequence is TGTGCCATCAGCCCCGGACAGGGGACCGTCGGGGAGCTGTTTTTT. This encodes CAISPGQGTVGELFF.

Note on this clone: Distinct nucleotide sequences in the sample also encode this CDR3. This chain uses TRBV30 with TRBJ2-7; 8 nucleotides match TRBD1. V shed 2 bases and J 6 bases; nucleotides not matched to a gene: 6. Germline values: CDR1 GTSNPN, CDR2 SVGIG (reference sequence). This CDR3 contains 13 residues. CDR3 nucleotides: TGTGCCTGGAGTCCGCAGGGGGCTGGCGAGCAGTACTTC. This codes for CAWSPQGAGEQYF. Full variable domain (missing parts from reference TRBV30 and TRBJ2-7): SQTIHQWPATLVQPVGSPLSLECTVEGTSNPNLYWYRQAAGRGLQLLFYSVGIGQISSEVPQNLSASRPQDRQFILSSKKLLLSDSGFYLCAWSPQGAGEQYFGPGTRLTVT.

The J gene is TRBJ1-1, the V gene TRBV5-1; D not resolved. The CDR3 is 12 amino acids. CDR1 and CDR2 (germline): SGHRS, YFSETQ. Trimming took off 4 bases at V and 4 bases at J, with 8 bases between the two ends. In DNA, the CDR3 is TGCGCCAGCAGCCAGCAAGGCACTGAAGCTTTCTTT. Its translation: CASSQQGTEAFF.

The sample holds one count of this clone. In the same sample, other DNA sequences code for this CDR3. V is TRBV2 and J is TRBJ2-3, with a tentative D call TRBD1 (5 bases). The V end lost 4 bases, the J end lost 0 bases, and 8 bases lay between the germline ends. This CDR3 region has 14 residues. Germline CDR1 SNHLY, CDR2 FYNNEI. CDR3: CASSVGPSTDTQYF. CDR3 sequence (DNA): TGTGCCAGCAGTGTGGGGCCAAGCACAGATACGCAGTATTTT. Supplemented by reference TRBV2 and TRBJ2-3, the full variable domain reads EPEVTQTPSHQVTQMGQEVILRCVPISNHLYFYWYRQILGQKVEFLVSFYNNEISEKSEIFDDQFSVERPDGSNFTLKIRSTKLEDSAMYFCASSVGPSTDTQYFGPGTRLTVL.

The rearrangement joins TRBV7-8 to TRBJ1-2; D may be TRBD1 (6 bases). CDR1 and CDR2 (germline): SGHVS, FQNEAQ. The V end was cut by 0 bases, the J end by 7 bases, with 21 bases between. The CDR3 totals 17 residues. This chain's CDR3 is CASSLAGGTRGESGYTF. The CDR3 region has the DNA TGTGCCAGCAGCTTAGCCGGGGGGACCAGGGGAGAAAGTGGCTACACCTTC.

The chain combines TRBV28 with TRBJ1-5; D gene unclear. CDR1 and CDR2 (germline): MDHEN, SYDVKM. This CDR3 region has 14 residues. V was trimmed by 7 bases and J by 3 bases, leaving 13 bases between them. The CDR3 DNA reads TGTGCCAGCAAGGTCAGTGGTTACAATCAGCCCCAGCATTTT. It translates to CASKVSGYNQPQHF.

The CDR3: CASSQEQGDEAFF. In DNA, the CDR3 is TGCGCCAGCAGCCAAGAGCAGGGGGATGAAGCTTTCTTT. V is TRBV4-1 and J is TRBJ1-1; 7 bases line up with TRBD1. Germline CDR1 MGHRA, CDR2 YSYEKL. This CDR3 region has 13 residues. V shed 0 bases, J shed 7 bases, and the junction held 2 bases outside the gene matches.

The rearrangement uses TRBV9 and TRBJ1-6; 7 bases are a match to TRBD1. J lost 5 bases, V lost 4 bases, and 9 bases had no gene match. Germline CDR1 SGDLS, CDR2 YYNGEE. This CDR3 spans 16 amino acids. This CDR3 is CASSPSIGQDNSPLHF. The DNA for the CDR3 is TGTGCCAGCAGCCCAAGCATCGGACAGGATAATTCACCCCTCCACTTT.

The genes are TRBV2 and TRBJ2-3, with 10 positions matching TRBD2. The CDR3 runs to 14 residues. J was trimmed by 5 bases and V by 7 bases; bases with no gene match: 6. Germline V gives CDR1 SNHLY, CDR2 FYNNEI. CDR3 residues: CASNSLAGVDTQYF. CDR3 DNA: TGTGCCAGCAATAGCCTAGCGGGAGTAGATACGCAGTATTTT.

About this clone: The sample contains more than one DNA sequence encoding this CDR3. The chain couples TRBV28 to TRBJ2-3; TRBD2 matches 8 bases. Unmatched junction bases numbered 1, after V lost 7 bases and J lost 1 base. The CDR3 spans 13 residues. Looked up from germline, CDR1 is MDHEN and CDR2 is SYDVKM. CDR3 in amino acids: CASTRGGTDTQYF. In DNA form, the CDR3 reads TGTGCCAGCACGCGGGGGGGCACAGATACGCAGTATTTT.

This clone was observed a single time. The CDR3 is CASSPLGGQVNSPLHF. The CDR3 nucleotides are TGTGCCAGTAGTCCCTTAGGGGGCCAGGTGAATTCACCCCTCCACTTT. V gene TRBV19 combines with J gene TRBJ1-6, with 7 bases aligning to TRBD1. The CDR3 is made up of 16 amino acids. CDR1 LNHDA and CDR2 SQIVND come from the germline V gene (reference sequence). The trim removed 5 bases at V and 7 bases at J, leaving 11 bases unmatched.

Only a few counts were recorded for this clone. V and J are TRBV19 and TRBJ1-5; 7 positions agree with TRBD1. The CDR3 length is 17 residues. V shed 3 bases and J 2 bases; nucleotides not matched to a gene: 10. Germline CDR1 LNHDA, CDR2 SQIVND (reference sequence). This CDR3 is CASSIPLHRGGNQPQHF. CDR3 DNA sequence: TGTGCCAGTAGTATCCCCTTGCACAGGGGAGGCAATCAGCCCCAGCATTTT.

This chain connects TRBV6-1 to TRBJ2-5, with no clear D. V shed 7 bases and J shed 1 base, with 16 bases lying between them. This CDR3 region has 15 residues. Per germline, CDR1 MNHNS and CDR2 SASEGT. DNA for the CDR3: TGTGCCAGCAACATAGACGGGCGACCCCAAGAGACCCAGTACTTC. It encodes CASNIDGRPQETQYF.

The chain couples TRBV6-5 to TRBJ2-7; 8 nucleotides agree with TRBD2. This CDR3 is 15 amino acids long. In germline, CDR1 is MNHEY, CDR2 SVGAGI. V was pared by 5 bases and J by 2 bases, with 8 bases of the junction left unmatched. CDR3 amino acids: CASSKILAAAYEQYF. CDR3 in DNA: TGTGCCAGCAGTAAAATACTAGCGGCGGCCTACGAGCAGTACTTC.

The rearrangement links TRBV7-2 to TRBJ1-5; D is perhaps TRBD1 (6 bases). This CDR3 has 15 amino acids. Trimming removed 1 base at V and 4 bases at J, with 11 bases between. Germline V gives CDR1 SGHTA, CDR2 FQGNSA. CDR3 coding DNA: TGTGCCAGCAGCTTAGGTCGGGGGCGGAATCAGCCCCAGCATTTT. Protein product: CASSLGRGRNQPQHF.